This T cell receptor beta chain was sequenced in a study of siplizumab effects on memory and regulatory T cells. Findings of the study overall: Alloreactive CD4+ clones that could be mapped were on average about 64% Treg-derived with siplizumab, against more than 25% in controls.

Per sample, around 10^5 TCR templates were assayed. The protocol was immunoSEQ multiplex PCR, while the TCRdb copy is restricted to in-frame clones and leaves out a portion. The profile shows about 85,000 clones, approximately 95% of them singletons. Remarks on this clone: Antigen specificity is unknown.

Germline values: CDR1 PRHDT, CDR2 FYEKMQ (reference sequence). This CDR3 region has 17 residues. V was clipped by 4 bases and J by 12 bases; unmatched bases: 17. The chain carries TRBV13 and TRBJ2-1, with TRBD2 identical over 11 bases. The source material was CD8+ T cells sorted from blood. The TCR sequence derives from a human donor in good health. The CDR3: CASSSASLAGGVRGQFF. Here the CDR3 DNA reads TGTGCCAGCAGCTCCGCCTCCCTAGCGGGAGGAGTACGGGGGCAGTTCTTC.